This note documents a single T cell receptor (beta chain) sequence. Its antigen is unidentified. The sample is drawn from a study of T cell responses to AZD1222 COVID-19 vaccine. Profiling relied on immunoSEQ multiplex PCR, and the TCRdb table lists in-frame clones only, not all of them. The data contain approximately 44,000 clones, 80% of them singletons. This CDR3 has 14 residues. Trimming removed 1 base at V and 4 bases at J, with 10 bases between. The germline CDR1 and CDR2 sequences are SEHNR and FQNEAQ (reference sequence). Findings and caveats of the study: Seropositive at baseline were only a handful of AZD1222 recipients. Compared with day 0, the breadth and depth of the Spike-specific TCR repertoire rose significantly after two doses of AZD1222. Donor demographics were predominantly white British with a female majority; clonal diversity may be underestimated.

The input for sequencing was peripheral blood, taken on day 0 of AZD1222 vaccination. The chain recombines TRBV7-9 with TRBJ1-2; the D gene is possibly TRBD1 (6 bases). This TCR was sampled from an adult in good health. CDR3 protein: CASSLGGQPYGYTF. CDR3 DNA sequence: TGTGCCAGCAGCTTAGGTGGACAGCCCTATGGCTACACCTTC.